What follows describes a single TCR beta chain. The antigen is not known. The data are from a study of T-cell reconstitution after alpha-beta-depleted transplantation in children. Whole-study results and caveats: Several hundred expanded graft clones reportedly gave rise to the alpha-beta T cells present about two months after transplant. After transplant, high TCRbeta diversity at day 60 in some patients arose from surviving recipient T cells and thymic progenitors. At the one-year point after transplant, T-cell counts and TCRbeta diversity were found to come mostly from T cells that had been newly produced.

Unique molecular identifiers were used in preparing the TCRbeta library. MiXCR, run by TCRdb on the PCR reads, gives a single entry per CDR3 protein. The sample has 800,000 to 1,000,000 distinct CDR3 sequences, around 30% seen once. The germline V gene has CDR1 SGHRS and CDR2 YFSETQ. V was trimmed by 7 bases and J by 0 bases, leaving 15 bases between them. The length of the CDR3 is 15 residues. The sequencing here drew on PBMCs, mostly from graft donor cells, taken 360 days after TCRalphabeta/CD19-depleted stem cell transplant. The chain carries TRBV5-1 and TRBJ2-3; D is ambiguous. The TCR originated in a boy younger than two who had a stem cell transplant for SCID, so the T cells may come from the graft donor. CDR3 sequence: CASGRNSVSTDTQYF. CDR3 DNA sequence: TGCGCCAGCGGACGAAACTCTGTTAGCACAGATACGCAGTATTTT.